This TCR beta chain is from a study of blood T cells in healthy people across ages. Study findings and constraints: Unsorted PBMC material precluded a definitive naive versus antigen-experienced comparison. Diversity estimates from one million T cells were considered underestimates. Roughly linear declines in TCR beta diversity per million T cells occurred with age.

A second about 6 to 11 cycle PCR used barcoded and J-beta primers. A single record per CDR3 protein comes from TCRdb applying MiXCR to the 5' RACE reads. The sample includes roughly 800,000 distinct CDR3 sequences, roughly 50% of them seen just once. Donors gave around 10 milliliters of peripheral blood apiece. Details on this clonotype: The antigen is unknown.

Trimming removed 3 bases from V and 4 bases from J, with 13 bases in between. There are 15 residues in the CDR3. The TCR sequence derives from a man aged 80 or over in good health. This chain connects TRBV12-3 or TRBV12-4 to TRBJ2-1; D is possibly TRBD1 or TRBD2 (6 bases each). Sequencing input: blood. CDR3 region: CASSFKGGGYNEQFF. The CDR3 DNA is TGTGCCAGCAGTTTCAAAGGGGGAGGATACAATGAGCAGTTCTTC.